This T cell receptor beta chain emerged from a study of T cells in Graves' hyperthyroidism and ophthalmopathy. Study as a whole: Peripheral blood was drawn at first diagnosis, prior to all treatment.

The CDR3 runs to 15 residues. The V gene end was trimmed by 6 bases and the J gene end by 3 bases; junction bases not matched to a gene: 8. Germline V gene sequence: CDR1 SGDLS, CDR2 YYNGEE. This clonotype was detected only a few times. It was RNA transcripts that yielded the amplified TCR beta CDR3 regions. First-round RT-PCR targeting the TCR CDR3 was performed with the HTBI primer set. A single record per CDR3 protein comes from TCRdb applying MiXCR to the multiplex PCR reads. In the table there are fewer than 550,000 distinct CDR3 sequences, 15% to 18% of which are singletons. The chain combines TRBV9 with TRBJ2-3; 9 positions agree with TRBD1. The source is a woman aged 18-30 years with Graves' hyperthyroidism. The sequenced sample was blood. This chain's CDR3 is CASTTQGALTDTQYF. CDR3 nucleotide sequence: TGTGCCAGCACCACACAGGGGGCTCTAACAGATACGCAGTATTTT.